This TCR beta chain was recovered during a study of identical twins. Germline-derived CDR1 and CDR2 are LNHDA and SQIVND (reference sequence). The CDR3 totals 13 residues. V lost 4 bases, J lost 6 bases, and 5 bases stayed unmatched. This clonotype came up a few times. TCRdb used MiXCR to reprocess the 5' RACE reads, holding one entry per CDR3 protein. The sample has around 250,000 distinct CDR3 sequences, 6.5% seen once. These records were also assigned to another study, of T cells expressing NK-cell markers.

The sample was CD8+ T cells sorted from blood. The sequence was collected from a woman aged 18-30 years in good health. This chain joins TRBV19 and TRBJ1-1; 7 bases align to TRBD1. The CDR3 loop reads CASSTTGIAEAFF. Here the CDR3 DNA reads TGTGCCAGTAGTACGACAGGGATCGCTGAAGCTTTCTTT. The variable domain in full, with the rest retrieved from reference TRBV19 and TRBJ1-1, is DGGITQSPKYLFRKEGQNVTLSCEQNLNHDAMYWYRQDPGQGLRLIYYSQIVNDFQKGDIAEGYSVSREKKESFPLTVTSAQKNPTAFYLCASSTTGIAEAFFGQGTRLTVV.